Sequencing of this TCR beta chain was carried out in a study of shared clonotypes between healthy human individuals. Findings and caveats of the study: Rarefaction curves obtained for sorted subsets showed sequencing incomplete despite large depth.

Details on this clone: Its specificity is not known.

The length of the CDR3 is 15 residues. Trimming took 4 bases from V and 2 from J, leaving 13 bases between them. Germline-derived CDR1 and CDR2 are SGDLS and YYNGEE. Clones were sequenced by immunoSEQ multiplex PCR, and TCRdb holds only the in-frame ones, with some missing. The sample carries millions of clones, approximately 92% recorded once. This TCR was sampled from a man between 18 and 29 years old in good health. V gene TRBV9 combines with J gene TRBJ2-1; D is unclear. The sequenced sample consisted of naive CD4+ T cells sorted from blood. Subset described: CD45RA+ positively selected. The CDR3 region is CASSPLGMTYNEQFF. CDR3 coding DNA: TGTGCCAGCAGCCCTCTTGGGATGACCTACAATGAGCAGTTCTTC.